One sample yielded the 20 T cell receptor beta chains listed below, sequenced in a study of a mutant IDH1 vaccine in newly diagnosed glioma. Time point defined: baseline, week 1 (first vaccination visit). Treatment reported: pre-vaccination baseline after standard-of-care therapy. Profiling relied on immunoSEQ multiplex PCR, and the TCRdb table lists in-frame clones only, not all of them. The sample lists about 54,000 clones; approximately 80% were seen once. The sequencing here drew on PBMCs, taken from a glioma patient treated with radiotherapy, temozolomide or both. These receptors were collected from a man in his late teens or twenties with glioma.

This clone appeared once. The chain couples TRBV6-6 to TRBJ1-1; 7 bases align to TRBD1. Germline V gene sequence: CDR1 MNHNY, CDR2 SVGAGI (reference sequence). Unmatched junction bases numbered 11, after V lost 8 bases and J lost 5 bases. The CDR3 covers 14 residues. This CDR3 is CASHREGAVTEAFF. The DNA for the CDR3 is TGTGCCAGCCATAGGGAGGGGGCCGTGACTGAAGCTTTCTTT.

This clone came up once. The V call is TRBV9, the J call TRBJ1-1; the D is unclear. Per the germline V gene, CDR1 is SGDLS and CDR2 is YYNGEE. The CDR3 length is 15 residues. Trimming shortened V by 2 bases and J by 1 base, and 12 bases separated the two germline ends. The CDR3 protein is CASSVDGRGNTEAFF. Here the CDR3 DNA reads TGTGCCAGCAGCGTTGACGGGCGGGGGAACACTGAAGCTTTCTTT. Drawing the rest from reference TRBV9 and TRBJ1-1, the complete variable domain is DSGVTQTPKHLITATGQRVTLRCSPRSGDLSVYWYQQSLDQGLQFLIQYYNGEERAKGNILERFSAQQFPDLHSELNLSSLELGDSALYFCASSVDGRGNTEAFFGQGTRLTVV.

This CDR3 is CASSFNPTGGAGGELFF. Here the CDR3 DNA reads TGCGCCAGCAGCTTTAATCCGACAGGGGGCGCAGGCGGGGAGCTGTTTTTT. J is TRBJ2-2 and V is TRBV5-1, with TRBD1 matching over 10 bases. Trimming removed 2 bases from V and 7 bases from J; junction bases left unmatched: 11. Germline CDR1 SGHRS, CDR2 YFSETQ. The CDR3 runs 17 residues.

The chain joins TRBV12-5 to TRBJ2-1; 12 bases map to TRBD2. This CDR3 comprises 17 residues. Germline V lookup: CDR1 LGHNT, CDR2 FRNRAP. The trim removed 1 base at V and 2 bases at J, leaving 3 bases unmatched. In DNA, the CDR3 is TGTGCTAGTGGTTTGGCACTAGCGGGAGGCCCCTACAATGAGCAGTTCTTC. Encoded protein: CASGLALAGGPYNEQFF.

V and J are TRBV28 and TRBJ1-1; 11 bases agree with TRBD1. The V gene end was trimmed by 10 bases and the J gene end by 4 bases; junction bases not matched to a gene: 5. This CDR3 has 13 residues. Germline lookup yields CDR1 MDHEN and CDR2 SYDVKM. The CDR3 region is CAIRDRGGTEAFF. The CDR3 coding sequence is TGTGCCATCAGGGACAGGGGGGGCACTGAAGCTTTCTTT.

The chain uses TRBV7-2 and TRBJ2-7; the match to TRBD2 covers 9 bases. This CDR3 region has 16 residues. J lost 5 bases, V lost 1 base, and 9 bases had no gene match. Germline-derived CDR1 and CDR2 are SGHTA and FQGNSA. CDR3 in DNA: TGTGCCAGCAGCTTAGGGCCGGCGGGGGGGCTCAACGAGCAGTACTTC. Amino acid sequence: CASSLGPAGGLNEQYF.

V and J are TRBV7-2 and TRBJ1-2; 7 bases map to TRBD1. The junction had 13 bases not matched to a gene; V was cut back by 4 bases and J by 8 bases. Germline lookup yields CDR1 SGHTA and CDR2 FQGNSA. The CDR3 contains 15 residues. CDR3 in amino acids: CASSYRGGASVGYTF. In DNA form, the CDR3 reads TGTGCCAGCAGCTACAGGGGAGGGGCTTCGGTGGGCTACACCTTC.

This clone was counted between two and nine times. The J gene is TRBJ1-2, the V gene TRBV5-4; D is uncertain. This CDR3 spans 11 amino acids. V lost 4 bases to trimming and J lost 10 bases, with 11 bases between them. Germline V gives CDR1 SGHNT, CDR2 YYREEE (reference sequence). CDR3 nucleotides: TGTGCCAGCAGCCGGGTTGGCGACTACACCTTC. As protein: CASSRVGDYTF.

The rearrangement uses TRBV6-6 and TRBJ1-4; D ambiguous. V was trimmed by 0 bases and J by 0 bases, leaving 8 bases between them. Germline V gene lookup returns CDR1 MNHNY and CDR2 SVGAGI (reference sequence). This CDR3 contains 16 residues. The CDR3 coding sequence is TGTGCCAGCAGTTACTCGAGGCCGGCAACTAATGAAAAACTGTTTTTT. The encoded protein is CASSYSRPATNEKLFF.

The CDR3 sequence: CAWSKRGTMNTEAFF. CDR3 nucleotides: TGTGCCTGGAGCAAGAGGGGGACAATGAACACTGAAGCTTTCTTT. The chain uses TRBV30 and TRBJ1-1, with a weak D call TRBD1 (6 bases). V was pared by 3 bases and J by 0 bases, with 14 bases between. Germline-derived CDR1 and CDR2 are GTSNPN and SVGIG (reference sequence). This CDR3 has 15 residues. The entire variable domain, with the rest obtained from reference TRBV30 and TRBJ1-1, is as follows: SQTIHQWPATLVQPVGSPLSLECTVEGTSNPNLYWYRQAAGRGLQLLFYSVGIGQISSEVPQNLSASRPQDRQFILSSKKLLLSDSGFYLCAWSKRGTMNTEAFFGQGTRLTVV.

The chain combines TRBV19 with TRBJ1-5; 11 nucleotides match TRBD1. The germline V gene has CDR1 LNHDA and CDR2 SQIVND (reference sequence). The CDR3 contains 14 residues. V dropped 4 bases and J dropped 7; count of bases not matched to a gene: 3. CDR3 protein: CASSRDRGKQPQHF. The CDR3 DNA reads as TGTGCCAGTAGTAGGGACAGGGGGAAACAGCCCCAGCATTTT.

V and J are TRBV9 and TRBJ1-1, with 7 bases lining up with TRBD1. This CDR3 contains 15 residues. The V gene end was trimmed by 3 bases and the J gene end by 1 base; junction bases not matched to a gene: 6. Germline CDR1 is SGDLS and CDR2 is YYNGEE. CDR3 DNA: TGTGCCAGCAGCGCCCGACAGGGATGGAACACTGAAGCTTTCTTT. It translates to CASSARQGWNTEAFF.

The chain has TRBV30 and TRBJ1-5; no clear D gene. Germline assignment: CDR1 GTSNPN and CDR2 SVGIG (reference sequence). V was pared by 3 bases and J by 7 bases, with 16 bases between. This CDR3 comprises 14 residues. In nucleotides, the CDR3 is TGTGCCTGGAGGCGGCGTGGGGTCACACAGCCCCAGCATTTT. Protein sequence: CAWRRRGVTQPQHF.

The rearrangement uses TRBV6-5 and TRBJ2-2; 9 bases map to TRBD2. The CDR3 extends over 15 amino acids. J was trimmed by 5 bases and V by 4 bases; bases with no gene match: 5. The germline CDR1 and CDR2 sequences are MNHEY and SVGAGI. Here the CDR3 reads CASSLSGRRTGELFF. As DNA, the CDR3 is TGTGCCAGCAGTTTGAGCGGGAGGAGGACCGGGGAGCTGTTTTTT.

This clone has more than one count but fewer than ten. This rearrangement joins TRBV4-3 to TRBJ1-3, with D unclear. CDR3 length equals 15 residues. V was clipped by 2 bases and J by 2 bases, with 10 bases between them. The germline V gene has CDR1 LGHNA and CDR2 YSLEER. CDR3 region: CASSQTADTGNTIYF. CDR3 in DNA: TGCGCCAGCAGCCAAACCGCCGACACTGGAAACACCATATATTTT.

The chain employs TRBV21-1 and TRBJ1-1; the table's D gene call, TRBD1, was not cross checked with the DNA. TRBV21-1 represents a pseudogene. The CDR3 is 15 amino acids. In DNA, the CDR3 is TGTGCCAGCAGCCCCCTGGACAGGGGGCGAACTGAAGCTTTCTTT. It specifies CASSPLDRGRTEAFF.

This chain uses TRBV6-5 with TRBJ2-7, with D possibly called TRBD1 or TRBD2 (5 bases each). Germline CDR1 MNHEY, CDR2 SVGAGI. Trimming cost V 6 bases and J 6 bases, with 15 bases left between them. This CDR3 comprises 13 residues. The CDR3 DNA follows: TGTGCCAGCAGCATGGGACGTTTTGGCGAGCAGTACTTC. Amino acid sequence: CASSMGRFGEQYF.

The V and J genes are TRBV5-1 and TRBJ1-2; D gene uncertain. V dropped 5 bases and J dropped 0 bases, with 17 bases sitting between them. This CDR3 is built from 16 residues. Germline lookup yields CDR1 SGHRS and CDR2 YFSETQ. This CDR3 is CASRQFITAANYGYTF. The CDR3, as DNA: TGCGCCAGCAGACAATTCATAACCGCCGCTAACTATGGCTACACCTTC.

This clone was seen more than once but under ten times. This chain links TRBV7-9 with TRBJ1-2, with D maybe TRBD1 (5 bases). This CDR3 contains 15 residues. V was pared by 2 bases and J by 8 bases, with 18 bases between. Germline V CDR1 and CDR2: SEHNR, FQNEAQ (reference sequence). This chain's CDR3 is CASSLSGTFTKGYTF. CDR3 in DNA: TGTGCCAGCAGCTTATCGGGGACTTTCACTAAGGGCTACACCTTC.

V and J are TRBV30 and TRBJ2-1, with D perhaps given as TRBD1 or TRBD2 (6 bases each). V lost 0 bases, J lost 6 bases, and 18 bases lay in between. Looked up from germline, CDR1 is GTSNPN and CDR2 is SVGIG (reference sequence). This CDR3 has 16 amino acids. CDR3 protein: CAWSVRGRAKSNEQFF. CDR3 DNA: TGTGCCTGGAGTGTACGGGGGCGGGCCAAAAGCAATGAGCAGTTCTTC.